This entry describes one TCR beta chain. The sample originates from a study of cytomegalovirus exposure and HLA in healthy donors. The PCR contained 60 Vbeta and 13 Jbeta primers. Using immunoSEQ multiplex PCR, the repertoire was profiled, and TCRdb retains in-frame clones only, with some absent. The sample includes around 130,000 clones, almost 85% of them seen just once. The V gene lost 5 bases and the J gene lost 3 bases, with 14 bases spanning the gap. There are 15 residues in the CDR3. Germline V gene data show CDR1 as SGHTA and CDR2 as FQGNSA. The chain recombines TRBV7-2 with TRBJ2-1, with D perhaps TRBD1 (8 bases). The TCR was taken from a boy between 2 and 15 years old in good health and CMV-seronegative. The sample taken for sequencing was PBMCs. The CDR3 reads CASSRTGGVYNEQFF. CDR3 in DNA: TGTGCCAGCAGCCGTACAGGGGGGGTCTACAATGAGCAGTTCTTC.